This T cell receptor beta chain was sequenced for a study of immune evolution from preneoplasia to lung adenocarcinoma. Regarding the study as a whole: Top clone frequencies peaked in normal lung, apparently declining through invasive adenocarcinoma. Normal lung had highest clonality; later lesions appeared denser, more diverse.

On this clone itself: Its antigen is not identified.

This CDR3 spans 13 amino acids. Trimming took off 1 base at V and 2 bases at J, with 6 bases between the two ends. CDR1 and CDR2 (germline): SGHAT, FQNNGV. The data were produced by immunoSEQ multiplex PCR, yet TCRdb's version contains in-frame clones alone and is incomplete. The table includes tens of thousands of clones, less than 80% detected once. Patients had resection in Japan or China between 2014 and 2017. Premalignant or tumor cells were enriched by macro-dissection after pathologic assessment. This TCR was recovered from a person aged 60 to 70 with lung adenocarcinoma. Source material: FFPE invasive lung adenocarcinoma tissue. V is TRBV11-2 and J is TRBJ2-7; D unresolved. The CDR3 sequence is CASSLAGTYEQYF. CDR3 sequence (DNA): TGTGCCAGCAGCTTAGCTGGAACCTACGAGCAGTACTTC.